This TCR beta chain was captured in a study of blood T cells in healthy people across ages (dated by TCRdb to 2015 to 2017). In the study overall: In model experiments, roughly one uniquely barcoded TCR beta cDNA molecule per two T cells was captured by template switching. The study analyzed two additional independent replicas of 1 million unique cDNA reads from the same blood draw for two donors, one aged 18 to 30 and one aged 80 or older. Age-related changes in TCR beta repertoire diversity were measured in the study by deep sequencing normalized with unique cDNA molecular identifiers. Donors were grouped into four age groups: young (average 16 years), middle-aged (roughly 40), aged (around 60) and long-lived (approximately 78). The study at large found these results: Observed TCR beta diversity per million T cells fell roughly linearly with age, and a significant reduction was already apparent by age roughly 40. Estimates of total diversity based on one million sequenced T cells were regarded as lower bounds and as underestimates. The long-lived group showed more naive CD4+ T cells, fewer expanded clones and increased TCR diversity than the aged group, suggesting age selection. The CMV infection status of donors was not known, potentially confounding age-related changes in expanded clonotypes. Conclusive comparison of naive and antigen-experienced compartments was prevented by the profiling of bulk unsorted PBMCs. There was a strong correlation between observed TCR beta diversity and the percentage of naive T cells measured by flow cytometry.

Measured from the cysteine to the phenylalanine, the CDR3 is 20 residues long. This entry keeps only the CDR3 DNA: 60 bases, framed from base 1. Based on the germline V gene (reference sequence), the CDR1 and CDR2 sequences are MNHEY and SMNVEV. V is reduced by 2 bases and J by 0 bases, leaving a spacing of 20 bases between them. The method behind the library was 5' RACE. TCRdb lists the instrument as Illumina HiSeq 2500. The second PCR ran for about 7 to 11 cycles and used a J-beta primer mix along with a sample-barcoded 5' primer. A template-switch 5' adaptor carrying 12 random nucleotides introduced a unique molecular identifier onto each TCR beta cDNA molecule. At least 3 million CDR3-containing paired-end reads were obtained from each sample. First-strand cDNA was synthesized from all RNA with the Mint cDNA synthesis kit, primed by a TRBC-specific oligonucleotide. After uracil-DNA glycosylase treatment, a first 18-cycle PCR used universal primers M1SS and BC2_uni_R on all cDNA. The study's processing was this. For normalization, 1 million high-quality reads, each with a distinct molecular identifier, were randomly selected from each sample. Reads sharing molecular identifiers were discarded rather than binned into consensus sequences. MiTCR, set to a Q25 quality threshold and the strictest error-elimination algorithm, was used for CDR3 identification, clonotype clustering and error correction. A nonparametric unseen species model using Euler transformation provided a lower-bound estimate of total TCR beta diversity. TCRdb reprocessing: public reads trimmed at Q25 with fastp, clones called with MiXCR, in-frame beta chains kept. Rows with one shared CDR3 protein collapse into an entry with the most common genes and DNA. The V and J calls come from TCRdb's annotation, not from the publication. The sample table lists roughly 1 million distinct CDR3 sequences, roughly 24% of them with a count of one. In total, the top ten clones hold around 0.75% of the sample.

The approximately 39 donors, aged about 6 to 95 years, were systemically healthy Caucasian individuals from Russia. Ten milliliters of peripheral blood were collected from each donor into EDTA-treated Vacutainer tubes. Ficoll-Paque density-gradient centrifugation was used to isolate PBMCs, with at least 6 million obtained per sample. Trizol reagent was used to extract total RNA from PBMCs, with at least 6 micrograms per sample. Naive CD45RAhigh/CD27high T cell percentages were measured by flow cytometry on a PBMC aliquot from every donor. This clonotype has just a few counts. Its antigen is not yet known. Nothing much larger sits one base from this clone, and base qualities are not available. The same specimen was also included in a second study, on T cells of mothers and their children. The second investigation adds: The donors were nine systemically healthy Caucasian individuals, made up of three mothers and their six children. cDNA synthesis consumed the entire amount of extracted RNA, loaded at approximately 1.6 ug RNA in each 15 ul reaction. In the second PCR, sample barcodes and 2-4 random nucleotides were introduced via the M1S primer. Over 9 million TCR beta CDR3 reads were obtained for each mother, and some 3.1 million reads were obtained for each child. Thymic selection similarly shapes TCR recombination output in related and unrelated pairs, with minor effect from inherited differences. Normalized repertoire overlap in related mother-child pairs was always slightly higher than in unrelated mother-child pairs, but the difference was never significant. No persistent microchimeric T cell clones were detected, at a sensitivity of roughly 99 clones per million clonotypes. Deep NGS was used in the study to compare the TCR beta repertoires of mothers and children and to look for features that separate related mother-child pairs from unrelated individuals. On average, the children were roughly 10 +/- 4 years old, while the mothers were approximately 40 +/- 4 years old. After adapter ligation with NEBNext reagents, the libraries were sequenced on Illumina HiSeq 2000 with 100+100 nt paired-end reads. To avoid cross-contamination, the mother libraries and the child libraries were prepared a month apart and sequenced in separate runs. For each donor, between about 500,000 and 2,100,000 distinct TCR beta clonotypes were identified. Naive TCR beta clonotypes were estimated from low-frequency clonotypes matched to each donor's FACS-determined naive share, without sorting.

This chain is built from TRBV27 and TRBJ1-6; the D gene cannot be named for sure. Sequencing was done on a sample of blood. The clonotype originates from a girl aged 2-10 years in good health. CDR3 protein: CASSLNYGVDFSSYNSPLHF. In nucleotide form, the sequence is TGTGCCAGCAGTTTAAACTATGGGGTCGACTTCAGCTCCTATAATTCACCCCTCCACTTT.